Below, 24 T cell receptor beta chains from the same sample are listed, as sequenced in a study of CD8+CD57+ T cells in acquired aplastic anemia. Genomic DNA was employed as the template in profiling TCR beta VDJ and CDR3. TCRdb re-called the reads with MiXCR, one entry per CDR3 protein. The repertoire includes about 98,000 distinct CDR3 sequences, roughly 70% of them detected once, and 65% sits in the top ten. Those patients picked for sequencing had displayed CD8+CD57+ cell expansion on flow cytometry. What was sequenced was sorted CD4+, CD8+, or CD8+CD57+ T cells (not recorded which) from PBMCs. These receptors all stem from a human donor with aplastic anemia.

This clonotype has a single count. The genes are TRBV19 and TRBJ2-7; no reliable D call. From germline, CDR1 is LNHDA and CDR2 SQIVND (reference sequence). Trimming took off 3 bases at V and 0 bases at J, with 15 bases between the two ends. The CDR3 has 16 residues. The CDR3 loop reads CASSIGSGGYSYEQYF. The CDR3 DNA sequence: TGTGCCAGTAGTATCGGGTCTGGCGGTTACTCCTACGAGCAGTACTTC.

The rearrangement joins TRBV2 to TRBJ2-7, with D possibly being TRBD2 (6 bases). Trimming cost V 5 bases and J 2 bases, with 10 bases left between them. The CDR3 length is 13 residues. From germline, CDR1 is SNHLY and CDR2 FYNNEI. The CDR3 here is CASSSGSPYEQYF. The CDR3 bases are TGTGCCAGCAGTAGCGGGTCCCCCTACGAGCAGTACTTC.

The gene calls are TRBV29-1 and TRBJ2-7; TRBD2 matches 13 bases. CDR3 length equals 16 residues. Germline CDR1 and CDR2: SQVTM and ANQGSEA. Trimming removed 6 bases from V and 1 base from J; junction bases left unmatched: 9. The CDR3 sequence is CSVLGLAGEPSYEQYF. CDR3 nucleotide sequence: TGCAGCGTCCTCGGACTAGCGGGGGAACCTTCCTACGAGCAGTACTTC.

About this clonotype: One end of the junction is discordant with germline, which a read error may explain. The chain is built from TRBV10-3 and TRBJ2-5, with D perhaps matching TRBD1 (6 bases). Germline V gives CDR1 ENHRY, CDR2 SYGVKD. The CDR3 contains 12 residues. The CDR3, as DNA: TGTGACATCAGTAGCGCGCCAGGGGACCAGTACTTC. This translates into CDISSAPGDQYF.

The J gene is TRBJ2-3, the V gene TRBV13, with 15 bases matching TRBD2. Germline CDR1 reads PRHDT; CDR2 reads FYEKMQ (reference sequence). V lost 6 bases, J lost 6 bases, and 10 bases stayed unmatched. The CDR3 consists of 17 residues. The CDR3 region is CASRTRTSGRAADTQYF. DNA of the CDR3: TGTGCCAGCAGAACACGGACTAGCGGGAGGGCCGCGGATACGCAGTATTTT.

The genes are TRBV24-1 and TRBJ2-5; D not certain. Germline CDR1 reads KGHDR; CDR2 reads SFDVKD. V gave up 3 bases and J gave up 9 bases, with 16 bases separating them. The CDR3 consists of 14 residues. This CDR3 is CATSDTGPGKAQYF. CDR3 sequence (DNA): TGTGCCACCAGTGATACCGGACCCGGCAAGGCCCAGTACTTC.

This clonotype was seen at least ten times. V and J are TRBV13 and TRBJ1-2; possible D gene TRBD1, 6 bases. The CDR3 consists of 15 residues. Trimming left V 3 bases short and J 4 bases short, with 15 bases between. In germline, CDR1 is PRHDT, CDR2 FYEKMQ (reference sequence). The CDR3: CASSFGGGGPYGYTF. For the CDR3, the DNA is TGTGCCAGCAGCTTTGGGGGAGGGGGACCCTATGGCTACACCTTC.

This chain uses TRBV2 with TRBJ1-1; the D is unclear. Germline V gene sequence: CDR1 SNHLY, CDR2 FYNNEI. The CDR3 runs 11 residues. V was trimmed by 3 bases and J by 8 bases, leaving 7 bases between them. Here the CDR3 DNA reads TGTGCCAGCAGTGAGGTACGAGAAGCTTTCTTT. Translation gives CASSEVREAFF. Supplemented by reference TRBV2 and TRBJ1-1, the full variable domain reads EPEVTQTPSHQVTQMGQEVILRCVPISNHLYFYWYRQILGQKVEFLVSFYNNEISEKSEIFDDQFSVERPDGSNFTLKIRSTKLEDSAMYFCASSEVREAFFGQGTRLTVV.

The V call is TRBV19, the J call TRBJ1-1; D is perhaps TRBD1 (5 bases). V lost 7 bases, J lost 3 bases, and 18 bases lay in between. Germline assignment: CDR1 LNHDA and CDR2 SQIVND (reference sequence). The length of the CDR3 is 15 residues. For the CDR3, the DNA is TGTGCCAGTACCCCGCAGGGAAGGAGGGACACTGAAGCTTTCTTT. This translates into CASTPQGRRDTEAFF.

The chain links TRBV5-4 to TRBJ2-7, with 7 bases fitting TRBD2. With 2 bases clipped from V and 5 bases from J, the junction kept 10 bases outside the gene matches. This CDR3 has 15 residues. Per the germline V gene, CDR1 is SGHNT and CDR2 is YYREEE (reference sequence). In nucleotides, the CDR3 is TGTGCCAGCAGCTTTGGTGGCGGGAGCAGGGACGAGCAGTACTTC. Translating gives CASSFGGGSRDEQYF.

The chain couples TRBV7-8 to TRBJ2-7; TRBD1 matches 10 bases. J gave up 4 bases and V 6 bases, and 9 bases lay outside the gene matches. CDR3 length: 15 amino acids. Looked up from germline, CDR1 is SGHVS and CDR2 is FQNEAQ. The CDR3 DNA is TGTGCCAGCAGTTACGCCGGACAGGGGGTATACGAGCAGTACTTC. It codes for CASSYAGQGVYEQYF.

This clonotype turned up a few times. V usage is TRBV10-3 and J usage is TRBJ1-2; 9 bases match TRBD1. The ends lost 10 bases at V and 4 bases at J; junction bases unmatched: 4. The CDR3 spans 12 residues. Germline V gene sequence: CDR1 ENHRY, CDR2 SYGVKD. The DNA of the CDR3 is TGTGCCACAGAACAGGGGGCCTATGGCTACACCTTC. Translation: CATEQGAYGYTF.

The chain has TRBV20-1 and TRBJ1-4; no clear D. The CDR3 totals 14 residues. Germline V CDR1 and CDR2: DFQATT, SNEGSKA (reference sequence). With 5 bases removed from V and 0 bases from J, the gap between germline ends came to 10 bases. The CDR3 spells CSAPQIPTNEKLFF. The CDR3 coding sequence is TGCAGTGCTCCACAGATACCAACTAATGAAAAACTGTTTTTT.

The gene calls are TRBV29-1 and TRBJ1-2; TRBD1 matches at 8 bases. Trimming took 1 base from V and 5 from J; bases not matched to a gene: 12. This CDR3 has 16 residues. Germline-derived CDR1 and CDR2 are SQVTM and ANQGSEA. CDR3 coding DNA: TGCAGCGTTGAAGTCGGGCAGGGGGCGATGTCTTATGGCTACACCTTC. Amino acids: CSVEVGQGAMSYGYTF. The full variable domain, rest sourced from reference TRBV29-1 and TRBJ1-2, is SAVISQKPSRDICQRGTSLTIQCQVDSQVTMMFWYRQQPGQSLTLIATANQGSEATYESGFVIDKFPISRPNLTFSTLTVSNMSPEDSSIYLCSVEVGQGAMSYGYTFGSGTRLTVV.

This clonotype showed up just once. This chain uses TRBV20-1 with TRBJ2-7, with no clear D. This CDR3 spans 14 amino acids. In germline, CDR1 is DFQATT, CDR2 SNEGSKA (reference sequence). V lost 3 bases and J 4 bases, leaving 16 bases between the germline ends. The DNA for the CDR3 is TGCAGTGCTAGTGGTTGGCGGATTCCTTACGAGCAGTACTTC. Translation gives CSASGWRIPYEQYF.

The chain employs TRBV6-5 and TRBJ2-2, with 8 bases fitting TRBD1. The CDR3 is 17 amino acids. With V trimmed by 0 bases and J by 4 bases, 7 bases remained unmatched. Per the germline V gene, CDR1 is MNHEY and CDR2 is SVGAGI. The CDR3 DNA is TGTGCCAGCAGTTACTCGTGGGGACAGGCGGGCACCGGGGAGCTGTTTTTT. As protein: CASSYSWGQAGTGELFF.

This clonotype was observed a single time. The rearrangement links TRBV29-1 to TRBJ1-1, with D tentatively TRBD1 (5 bases). The CDR3 has 12 amino acids. The V and J ends lost 4 bases and 4 bases respectively, with 10 bases between them. Germline V gene sequence: CDR1 SQVTM, CDR2 ANQGSEA. Here the CDR3 DNA reads TGCAGCGTTGTGGGGGAGCGCACTGAAGCTTTCTTT. It translates to CSVVGERTEAFF. The full variable domain, its missing parts supplied by reference TRBV29-1 and TRBJ1-1, is SAVISQKPSRDICQRGTSLTIQCQVDSQVTMMFWYRQQPGQSLTLIATANQGSEATYESGFVIDKFPISRPNLTFSTLTVSNMSPEDSSIYLCSVVGERTEAFFGQGTRLTVV.

The chain couples TRBV19 to TRBJ1-1; weak D call: TRBD1 (6 bases). Germline V gene lookup returns CDR1 LNHDA and CDR2 SQIVND (reference sequence). Trimming cost V 8 bases and J 3 bases, with 13 bases left between them. This CDR3 has 13 residues. CDR3: CASGVKGDTEAFF. As DNA, the CDR3 is TGTGCCAGTGGGGTAAAGGGGGACACTGAAGCTTTCTTT.

V and J are TRBV10-3 and TRBJ1-2, with 7 bases lining up with TRBD1. Germline V gene lookup returns CDR1 ENHRY and CDR2 SYGVKD. The junction had 9 bases not matched to a gene; V was cut back by 10 bases and J by 1 base. CDR3 length: 14 amino acids. CDR3 region: CATDDRAYNYGYTF. As DNA, the CDR3 is TGTGCCACCGACGACAGGGCCTATAACTATGGCTACACCTTC.

The chain employs TRBV19 and TRBJ2-7, with TRBD1 identical over 7 bases. The CDR3 is 14 residues long. The junction had 9 bases not matched to a gene; V was cut back by 9 bases and J by 1 base. From germline, CDR1 is LNHDA and CDR2 SQIVND (reference sequence). Here the CDR3 DNA reads TGTGCCAGCGCCGACAGGGCCGAATCCTACGAGCAGTACTTC. It encodes CASADRAESYEQYF. Together with reference TRBV19 and TRBJ2-7, the CDR3 gives the full variable domain: DGGITQSPKYLFRKEGQNVTLSCEQNLNHDAMYWYRQDPGQGLRLIYYSQIVNDFQKGDIAEGYSVSREKKESFPLTVTSAQKNPTAFYLCASADRAESYEQYFGPGTRLTVT.

The chain employs TRBV11-1 and TRBJ2-5; TRBD2 aligns across 9 bases. This CDR3 has 17 amino acids. With V trimmed by 6 bases and J by 4 bases, 15 bases remained unmatched. Per the germline V gene, CDR1 is SGHAT and CDR2 is FQDESV (reference sequence). CDR3 loop: CASSGFGLAKPPETQYF. In DNA form, the CDR3 reads TGTGCCAGCAGTGGGTTCGGACTAGCGAAACCCCCAGAGACCCAGTACTTC.

As DNA, the CDR3 is TGTGCCAGCAGTTACTCGACAGGGGAGCGGTGGACTGAAGCTTTCTTT. This gives the protein CASSYSTGERWTEAFF. The rearrangement uses TRBV6-5 and TRBJ1-1, with 8 bases fitting TRBD1. V gave up 0 bases and J gave up 5 bases; unmatched junction bases: 8. The CDR3 has 16 amino acids. The V gene's germline CDR1 is MNHEY and CDR2 SVGAGI.

The gene calls are TRBV5-1 and TRBJ2-1; 8 bases are shared with TRBD1. Germline values: CDR1 SGHRS, CDR2 YFSETQ. The CDR3 consists of 15 residues. V trimming: 0 bases; J trimming: 6 bases; junction bases outside the gene matches: 5. CDR3 in DNA: TGCGCCAGCAGCTTGGTGGCAGGGGGCCTCAATGAGCAGTTCTTC. Amino acids: CASSLVAGGLNEQFF.

The V and J genes are TRBV7-3 and TRBJ2-5; 9 bases agree with TRBD2. V dropped 4 bases and J dropped 4; count of bases not matched to a gene: 7. CDR3 length equals 15 residues. Germline V gene sequence: CDR1 SGHTA, CDR2 FQGTGA. The CDR3 here is CASSSYSSGVETQYF. The DNA for the CDR3 is TGTGCCAGCAGCTCCTATTCTAGCGGGGTAGAGACCCAGTACTTC.